Listed below are T cell receptor beta chains from one sample, sequenced in a study of cytomegalovirus exposure and HLA in healthy donors. Produced via immunoSEQ multiplex PCR; TCRdb's table is partial and in-frame only. This sample has about 89,000 clones, with more than 70% found just once. Sequencing was carried out using PBMCs. These TCRs come from a man aged 25 to 45 in good health and CMV-seronegative. CDR3s include the opening cysteine and the closing phenylalanine or tryptophan. Fields, in order: CDR3 protein, CDR3 DNA, D gene, J gene, clone size, V gene. The D gene is left open where the match is weak. Only some rows state a clone size, as once, few, many or a class for expanded clones.

cdr3_aa: CASGQVPSGANVLTF; cdr3_nt: TGTGCCAGCGGACAGGTTCCTTCTGGGGCCAACGTCCTGACTTTC; d_call: TRBD1; j_call: TRBJ2-6; clone_size: -; v_call: TRBV9
cdr3_aa: CASSFLGGQGNSPLHF; cdr3_nt: TGTGCCAGCAGTTTCCTCGGGGGACAGGGTAATTCACCCCTCCACTTT; d_call: TRBD1; j_call: TRBJ1-6; clone_size: once; v_call: TRBV28
cdr3_aa: CASSEEGMGNQPQHF; cdr3_nt: TGTGCCAGCAGTGAAGAGGGGATGGGGAATCAGCCCCAGCATTTT; d_call: -; j_call: TRBJ1-5; clone_size: -; v_call: TRBV2
cdr3_aa: CASSTGAQTTQYF; cdr3_nt: TGTGCCAGCAGCACAGGGGCCCAGACGACCCAGTACTTC; d_call: TRBD1; j_call: TRBJ2-5; clone_size: few; v_call: TRBV13
cdr3_aa: CASSHRALAGDGYTGELFF; cdr3_nt: TGTGCCAGCAGCCACAGGGCACTAGCGGGGGACGGGTACACCGGGGAGCTGTTTTTT; d_call: TRBD2; j_call: TRBJ2-2; clone_size: once; v_call: TRBV7-2
cdr3_aa: CSIGTGGIEAFF; cdr3_nt: TGCAGCATCGGGACAGGGGGGATAGAAGCTTTCTTT; d_call: TRBD1; j_call: TRBJ1-1; clone_size: -; v_call: TRBV29-1
cdr3_aa: CASKGQGAYTGELFF; cdr3_nt: TGTGCCAGCAAAGGACAGGGGGCATACACCGGGGAGCTGTTTTTT; d_call: TRBD1; j_call: TRBJ2-2; clone_size: -; v_call: TRBV7-9
cdr3_aa: CASSLFGANTEAFF; cdr3_nt: TGCGCCAGCAGCTTGTTTGGGGCTAACACTGAAGCTTTCTTT; d_call: -; j_call: TRBJ1-1; clone_size: -; v_call: TRBV5-1
cdr3_aa: CASSGTGTTGELFF; cdr3_nt: TGCGCCAGCAGTGGGACAGGGACCACCGGGGAGCTGTTTTTT; d_call: TRBD1; j_call: TRBJ2-2; clone_size: few; v_call: TRBV10-1
cdr3_aa: CASSQERGDTLHF; cdr3_nt: TGTGCCAGCAGCCAAGAGAGAGGGGACACCCTCCACTTT; d_call: -; j_call: TRBJ1-6; clone_size: once; v_call: TRBV4-2
cdr3_aa: CASSYSGGRRDSPLHF; cdr3_nt: TGTGCCAGCAGTTACTCCGGGGGGCGCCGGGATTCACCCCTCCACTTT; d_call: -; j_call: TRBJ1-6; clone_size: -; v_call: TRBV6-5
cdr3_aa: CASSRQQGVQETQYF; cdr3_nt: TGTGCCAGCAGCCGACAACAGGGGGTCCAAGAGACCCAGTACTTC; d_call: TRBD1; j_call: TRBJ2-5; clone_size: -; v_call: TRBV5-6
cdr3_aa: CASSQDRGGDSYEQYF; cdr3_nt: TGTGCCAGCAGTCAAGACAGGGGAGGCGACTCCTACGAGCAGTACTTC; d_call: TRBD1; j_call: TRBJ2-7; clone_size: -; v_call: TRBV6-1
cdr3_aa: CASSFRDSDAYEQYF; cdr3_nt: TGTGCCAGCAGTTTTAGGGACTCGGACGCCTACGAGCAGTACTTC; d_call: -; j_call: TRBJ2-7; clone_size: -; v_call: TRBV27
cdr3_aa: CASSPGQGPDTQYF; cdr3_nt: TGTGCCAGCAGCCCGGGACAGGGCCCAGATACGCAGTATTTT; d_call: TRBD1; j_call: TRBJ2-3; clone_size: -; v_call: TRBV2
cdr3_aa: CASSIQSGSGNTIYF; cdr3_nt: TGTGCCAGTAGTATACAATCCGGGTCTGGAAACACCATATATTTT; d_call: -; j_call: TRBJ1-3; clone_size: -; v_call: TRBV19
cdr3_aa: CASRLPASDAETQYF; cdr3_nt: TGCGCCAGCAGACTACCGGCCTCAGACGCGGAGACCCAGTACTTC; d_call: -; j_call: TRBJ2-5; clone_size: -; v_call: TRBV5-1
cdr3_aa: CASRSQGYEQYF; cdr3_nt: TGTGCCAGCAGATCACAGGGATACGAGCAGTACTTC; d_call: -; j_call: TRBJ2-7; clone_size: -; v_call: TRBV28
cdr3_aa: CASSIGGRRTDTQYF; cdr3_nt: TGTGCTAGCAGCATAGGCGGGAGACGCACAGATACGCAGTATTTT; d_call: TRBD2; j_call: TRBJ2-3; clone_size: -; v_call: TRBV7-7
cdr3_aa: CASSPEPLASTDTQYF; cdr3_nt: TGCGCCAGCAGCCCCGAACCACTAGCTAGCACAGATACGCAGTATTTT; d_call: -; j_call: TRBJ2-3; clone_size: -; v_call: TRBV5-1
cdr3_aa: CASSLSGGDYNEQFF; cdr3_nt: TGCGCCAGCAGCCTTAGCGGGGGTGACTACAATGAGCAGTTCTTC; d_call: TRBD2; j_call: TRBJ2-1; clone_size: -; v_call: TRBV5-1
cdr3_aa: CASSTGTADDYGYTF; cdr3_nt: TGTGCCAGCAGCACCGGGACAGCGGATGACTATGGCTACACCTTC; d_call: TRBD1; j_call: TRBJ1-2; clone_size: -; v_call: TRBV7-2
cdr3_aa: CSVNLVISGEQYF; cdr3_nt: TGCAGCGTTAATCTCGTGATCTCGGGGGAGCAGTACTTC; d_call: -; j_call: TRBJ2-7; clone_size: -; v_call: TRBV29-1
cdr3_aa: CASSLGQGTISPLHF; cdr3_nt: TGCGCCAGCAGCTTGGGACAGGGGACGATTTCACCCCTCCACTTT; d_call: TRBD1; j_call: TRBJ1-6; clone_size: few; v_call: TRBV5-1
cdr3_aa: CASSPYPPRGSGSGETQYF; cdr3_nt: TGTGCCAGCAGTCCCTACCCCCCCAGGGGGAGTGGGTCCGGGGAGACCCAGTACTTC; d_call: TRBD1; j_call: TRBJ2-5; clone_size: -; v_call: TRBV27
cdr3_aa: CASSLGSDRAGYTF; cdr3_nt: TGCGCCAGCAGCTTGGGGTCGGACAGGGCTGGCTACACCTTC; d_call: TRBD1; j_call: TRBJ1-2; clone_size: -; v_call: TRBV5-1
cdr3_aa: CASSTTGLTLYNEQFF; cdr3_nt: TGTGCCAGCAGTACCACGGGACTAACCCTATACAATGAGCAGTTCTTC; d_call: TRBD2; j_call: TRBJ2-1; clone_size: -; v_call: TRBV6-6
cdr3_aa: CASSEGRGVSTDTQYF; cdr3_nt: TGCGCCAGCAGCGAGGGGAGGGGGGTAAGCACAGATACGCAGTATTTT; d_call: -; j_call: TRBJ2-3; clone_size: -; v_call: TRBV5-1
cdr3_aa: CASSPGFEAGYTF; cdr3_nt: TGTGCCAGCAGCCCTGGGTTCGAGGCTGGCTACACCTTC; d_call: -; j_call: TRBJ1-2; clone_size: -; v_call: TRBV4-2
cdr3_aa: CASSPIDRTGTEAFF; cdr3_nt: TGTGCCAGCTCACCGATAGACAGGACGGGGACTGAAGCTTTCTTT; d_call: -; j_call: TRBJ1-1; clone_size: -; v_call: TRBV18
cdr3_aa: CASSQTSDNEQFF; cdr3_nt: TGTGCCAGCAGCCAGACTAGCGACAATGAGCAGTTCTTC; d_call: TRBD2; j_call: TRBJ2-1; clone_size: -; v_call: TRBV5-5
cdr3_aa: CASSLAGQGARGYTF; cdr3_nt: TGCGCCAGCAGCTTGGCGGGTCAGGGGGCTCGTGGCTACACCTTC; d_call: TRBD1; j_call: TRBJ1-2; clone_size: -; v_call: TRBV5-1
cdr3_aa: CASSLLLNYEQYF; cdr3_nt: TGTGCCAGCAGCTTATTGTTAAACTACGAGCAGTACTTC; d_call: -; j_call: TRBJ2-7; clone_size: -; v_call: TRBV11-2
cdr3_aa: CASTQGAAFTEAFF; cdr3_nt: TGCGCCAGCACACAGGGGGCGGCTTTCACTGAAGCTTTCTTT; d_call: TRBD1; j_call: TRBJ1-1; clone_size: -; v_call: TRBV5-1
cdr3_aa: CASSSGGGREGYTF; cdr3_nt: TGTGCCAGCAGCTCGGGGGGCGGTCGGGAGGGCTACACCTTC; d_call: -; j_call: TRBJ1-2; clone_size: -; v_call: TRBV7-2
cdr3_aa: CASSPPRGADYNEQFF; cdr3_nt: TGTGCCAGCAGCCCCCCTCGGGGAGCCGACTACAATGAGCAGTTCTTC; d_call: -; j_call: TRBJ2-1; clone_size: -; v_call: TRBV28
cdr3_aa: CASSSSRGQGSEGYTF; cdr3_nt: TGTGCCAGCAGTTCCTCTCGGGGACAGGGATCAGAAGGCTACACCTTC; d_call: TRBD1; j_call: TRBJ1-2; clone_size: few; v_call: TRBV27
cdr3_aa: CASSLTSGRASDTQYF; cdr3_nt: TGTGCCAGCAGCTTAACTAGCGGGAGGGCGTCCGATACGCAGTATTTT; d_call: TRBD2; j_call: TRBJ2-3; clone_size: -; v_call: TRBV7-2
cdr3_aa: CASSLAGRAFGDEQFF; cdr3_nt: TGCGCCAGCAGCTTGGCCGGGAGGGCCTTCGGGGATGAGCAGTTCTTC; d_call: TRBD2; j_call: TRBJ2-1; clone_size: -; v_call: TRBV5-1
cdr3_aa: CASSQGGIDEQFF; cdr3_nt: TGCGCCAGCAGCCAAGGAGGGATCGATGAGCAGTTCTTC; d_call: -; j_call: TRBJ2-1; clone_size: -; v_call: TRBV4-3
cdr3_aa: CASSSPQLAGTYEQYF; cdr3_nt: TGTGCCAGCAGTTCCCCCCAGCTAGCGGGGACCTACGAGCAGTACTTC; d_call: TRBD2; j_call: TRBJ2-7; clone_size: -; v_call: TRBV27
cdr3_aa: CASSLVLAGEVYNEQFF; cdr3_nt: TGTGCCAGCAGTTTGGTTCTAGCGGGAGAGGTGTACAATGAGCAGTTCTTC; d_call: TRBD2; j_call: TRBJ2-1; clone_size: -; v_call: TRBV28
cdr3_aa: CASSPRQGEGTEAFF; cdr3_nt: TGTGCCAGCTCACCAAGACAGGGTGAAGGGACTGAAGCTTTCTTT; d_call: TRBD1; j_call: TRBJ1-1; clone_size: -; v_call: TRBV18